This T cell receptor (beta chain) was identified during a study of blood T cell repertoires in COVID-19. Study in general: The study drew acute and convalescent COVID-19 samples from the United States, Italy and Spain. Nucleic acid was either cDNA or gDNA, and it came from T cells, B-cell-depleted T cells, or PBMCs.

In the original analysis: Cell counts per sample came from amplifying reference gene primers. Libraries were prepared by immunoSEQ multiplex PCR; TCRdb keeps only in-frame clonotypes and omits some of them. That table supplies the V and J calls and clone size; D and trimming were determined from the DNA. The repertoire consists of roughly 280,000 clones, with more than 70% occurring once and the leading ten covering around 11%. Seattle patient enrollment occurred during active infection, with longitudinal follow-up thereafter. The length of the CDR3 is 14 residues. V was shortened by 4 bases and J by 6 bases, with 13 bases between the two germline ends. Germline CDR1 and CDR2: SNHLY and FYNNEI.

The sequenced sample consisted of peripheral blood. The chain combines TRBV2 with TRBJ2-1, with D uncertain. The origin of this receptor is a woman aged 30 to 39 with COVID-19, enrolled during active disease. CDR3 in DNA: TGTGCCAGCAGTGTAAGGTTTTCAGGCAATGAGCAGTTCTTC. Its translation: CASSVRFSGNEQFF. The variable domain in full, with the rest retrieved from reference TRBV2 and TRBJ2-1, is EPEVTQTPSHQVTQMGQEVILRCVPISNHLYFYWYRQILGQKVEFLVSFYNNEISEKSEIFDDQFSVERPDGSNFTLKIRSTKLEDSAMYFCASSVRFSGNEQFFGPGTRLTVL.